The clone carrying this TCR beta chain was detected ten times or more. What it recognizes is unknown. Germline V gives CDR1 SGHTA, CDR2 FQGTGA. The CDR3 totals 15 residues. Trimming stripped 4 bases from V and 5 bases from J, with 17 bases between. The data derive from a study of regulatory T cells in long-lasting Graves disease. Study-level results: Clonotypes that were public and shared totalled a few thousand in persistent patients versus over 800 in new patients. It was in persistent disease that TRBV28, TRBJ1-2 and TRBJ2-5 were favored.

Time point specified: persistent/refractory GD, antithyroid drugs over 5 years with positive TRAb. PBMC-derived RNA was used for the TCR library. Sequencing libraries for TCR beta were prepared with iRepertoire HTBI primers and Arm-PCR of CDR3 regions. TCRdb reanalysed the multiplex PCR reads using MiXCR and keeps one entry per CDR3 protein. The table shows some 280,000 distinct CDR3 sequences, with more than 20% occurring only once. The material was peripheral blood mononuclear cells (PBMCs), obtained when the disease was refractory, from a patient treated with antithyroid drugs. This sequence joins TRBV7-3 and TRBJ2-5; D is unclear. The TCR was taken from a female donor with Graves disease. This CDR3 is CASSSIGKVGETQYF. The CDR3 DNA is TGTGCCAGCAGCTCGATAGGGAAGGTCGGGGAGACCCAGTACTTC.